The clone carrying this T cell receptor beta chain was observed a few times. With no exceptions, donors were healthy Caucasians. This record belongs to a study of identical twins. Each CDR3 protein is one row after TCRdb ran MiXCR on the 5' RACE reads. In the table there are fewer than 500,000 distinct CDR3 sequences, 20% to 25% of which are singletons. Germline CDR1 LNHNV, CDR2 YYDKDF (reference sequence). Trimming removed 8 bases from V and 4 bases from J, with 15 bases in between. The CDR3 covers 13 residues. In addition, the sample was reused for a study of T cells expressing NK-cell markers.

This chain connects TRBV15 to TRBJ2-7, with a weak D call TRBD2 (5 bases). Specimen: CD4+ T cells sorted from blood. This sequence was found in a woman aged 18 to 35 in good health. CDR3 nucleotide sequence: TGTGCCACCCGACCGGGGTACGATTACGAGCAGTACTTC. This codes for CATRPGYDYEQYF.